Listed here is a single T cell receptor beta chain. What it recognizes is unknown. This entry comes from a study of OX40 agonist ivuxolimab in advanced cancers. On the study more broadly: An anti-OX40 (CD134) antibody with agonistic activity, ivuxolimab, was administered to patients. A male proportion of about 86% was recorded, with mean age approximately 57 years and range 23 to 79. Overall study results and limits: Average numbers of expanded clones were greater in CD8+ T cells than in CD4+. Low levels of normalized T-cell clonal expansion also appeared in some nonresponders.

The assay was immunoSEQ multiplex PCR, and TCRdb's table has in-frame clones only and misses some. This sample yields around 80,000 clones, of which around 90% are seen a single time; less than 0.85% belongs to the top ten. The sample here was CD4+ or CD8+ T cells sorted from blood, taken in a trial of the OX40 agonist ivuxolimab. This receptor was obtained from an adult with an advanced solid tumor such as melanoma, head and neck, liver or kidney cancer.

In DNA form, the CDR3 reads TGTGCCAGCAGTGAAAGGAGTTTGCGGGAGGGGTACACAGATACGCAGTATTTT. Translated: CASSERSLREGYTDTQYF. J is TRBJ2-3 and V is TRBV2; 9 bases align to TRBD2. V lost 2 bases to trimming and J lost 2 bases; unmatched junction nucleotides: 11. The CDR3 runs 18 residues. Looked up from germline, CDR1 is SNHLY and CDR2 is FYNNEI.